These 12 T cell receptor beta chains were all obtained from the same sample, sequenced in a study of T cell responses to AZD1222 COVID-19 vaccine. Clones were read by immunoSEQ multiplex PCR, and TCRdb kept only the in-frame ones, dropping some. The data show about 150,000 clones, about 87% seen once. This specimen was peripheral blood, taken on day 0 of MenACWY control vaccination. All receptors come from an adult in good health.

CDR3 sequence: CASSWDRGPDTQYF. In nucleotides, the CDR3 is TGTGCCAGCAGCTGGGACAGGGGGCCAGATACGCAGTATTTT. The chain carries TRBV7-2 and TRBJ2-3, with 12 bases identical to TRBD1. The germline gives CDR1 SGHTA, CDR2 FQGNSA. CDR3 length: 14 residues. V shed 4 bases and J 4 bases; nucleotides not matched to a gene: 0.

The chain couples TRBV24-1 to TRBJ1-2, with 10 nucleotides matching TRBD1. The CDR3 runs 17 residues. Germline CDR1 and CDR2: KGHDR and SFDVKD. J gave up 4 bases and V 9 bases, and 16 bases lay outside the gene matches. The CDR3: CATSGTVGGQGLYGYTF. CDR3 DNA: TGTGCCACCTCGGGCACCGTAGGGGGACAGGGGCTCTATGGCTACACCTTC.

This clone was observed once. This chain links TRBV2 with TRBJ1-5; a weak D match, TRBD1 (6 bases). V was cut by 6 bases and J by 5 bases, with 11 bases left in between. Germline-derived CDR1 and CDR2 are SNHLY and FYNNEI. There are 13 residues in the CDR3. The CDR3 DNA follows: TGTGCCAGCAGGGCCGGACAGTATCAGCCCCAGCATTTT. The encoded protein is CASRAGQYQPQHF.

The chain has TRBV7-2 and TRBJ1-2, with TRBD1 as a possible D gene (5 bases). Germline V gene lookup returns CDR1 SGHTA and CDR2 FQGNSA. The CDR3 length is 14 residues. The ends were cut back, 1 base at V and 4 bases at J, with 10 bases in the middle. The CDR3 DNA reads as TGTGCCAGCAGCTTAGACGGGGGAAGCTATGGCTACACCTTC. Protein product: CASSLDGGSYGYTF.

This rearrangement joins TRBV5-1 to TRBJ2-1, with a tentative D call TRBD1 (5 bases). The germline CDR1 and CDR2 sequences are SGHRS and YFSETQ. With 4 bases removed from V and 1 base from J, the gap between germline ends came to 15 bases. CDR3 length equals 16 residues. The CDR3 reads CASSGGSGFSYNEQFF. The CDR3 DNA reads TGCGCCAGCAGCGGCGGATCAGGGTTTTCCTACAATGAGCAGTTCTTC.

The chain employs TRBV18 and TRBJ1-1; D is ambiguous. Trimming stripped 6 bases from V and 0 bases from J, with 14 bases between. Germline V gives CDR1 KGHSH, CDR2 LQKENI. The CDR3 loop spans 15 amino acids. CDR3 protein: CASSLGRSLNTEAFF. CDR3 DNA sequence: TGTGCCAGCTCGCTTGGACGGAGCTTGAACACTGAAGCTTTCTTT.

The gene calls are TRBV30 and TRBJ1-5; no clear D gene. The CDR3 extends over 17 amino acids. Germline CDR1 reads GTSNPN; CDR2 reads SVGIG (reference sequence). The V gene lost 2 bases and the J gene lost 4 bases, with 21 bases spanning the gap. The CDR3 loop is CAWSTAYEGLGNQPQHF. CDR3 bases: TGTGCCTGGAGTACAGCATACGAGGGCCTCGGAAATCAGCCCCAGCATTTT.

V and J are TRBV6-5 and TRBJ2-7; unclear D gene. CDR1 MNHEY and CDR2 SVGAGI come from the germline V gene. V was pared by 8 bases and J by 0 bases, with 14 bases between. The CDR3 is 14 amino acids. The CDR3 DNA is TGTGCCAGCCTATTAGCCAGGAGCTCCTACGAGCAGTACTTC. Residues: CASLLARSSYEQYF.

This chain joins TRBV4-1 and TRBJ1-1, with D possibly being TRBD1 (5 bases). Germline V gives CDR1 MGHRA, CDR2 YSYEKL. The CDR3 contains 12 residues. Between the trimmed V and J ends, which lost 1 base and 12 bases, there was a span of 12 bases. CDR3 sequence (DNA): TGCGCCAGCAGCCAAGGGGGGGTCGGATCTTTCTTT. Amino acids: CASSQGGVGSFF.

This chain joins TRBV5-1 and TRBJ2-1; 9 nucleotides align to TRBD1. Germline V CDR1 and CDR2: SGHRS, YFSETQ. V dropped 5 bases and J dropped 0; count of bases not matched to a gene: 6. The CDR3 is made up of 16 amino acids. This chain's CDR3 is CASSRQGGSSYNEQFF. CDR3 coding DNA: TGCGCCAGCAGTCGACAGGGGGGCTCCTCCTACAATGAGCAGTTCTTC.

The J gene is TRBJ1-3, the V gene TRBV9; D remains ambiguous. Between the trimmed V and J ends, which lost 4 bases and 4 bases, there was a span of 21 bases. This CDR3 has 17 amino acids. Looked up from germline, CDR1 is SGDLS and CDR2 is YYNGEE. The CDR3 DNA reads TGTGCCAGCAGCCCCGACACCACTCGCTCGGGGGGAAACACCATATATTTT. It codes for CASSPDTTRSGGNTIYF.

This chain connects TRBV4-1 to TRBJ1-4; no clear D. Trimming took 1 base from V and 8 from J, leaving 8 bases between them. CDR3 size: 13 residues. Germline lookup yields CDR1 MGHRA and CDR2 YSYEKL. CDR3 nucleotides: TGCGCCAGCAGCCAAGGTGTAAACGAAAAACTGTTTTTT. Translation: CASSQGVNEKLFF.